Each of the 24 T cell receptor beta chains below was sequenced from the same sample in a study of T cell responses to AZD1222 COVID-19 vaccine. Repertoires were generated with immunoSEQ multiplex PCR, while TCRdb's copy carries only in-frame clones and drops some. The profile shows 140,000 to 150,000 clones, approximately 90% of them singletons. Specimen: peripheral blood, collected on day 0 of AZD1222 vaccination. All receptors derive from an adult in good health.

The chain combines TRBV24-1 with TRBJ2-3; 7 bases align to TRBD2. Germline lookup yields CDR1 KGHDR and CDR2 SFDVKD. Losses at the gene ends were 2 bases for V and 6 bases for J; bases not matched to a gene: 10. The CDR3 loop spans 16 amino acids. CDR3 residues: CATSDSRAGLRDTQYF. Here the CDR3 DNA reads TGTGCCACCAGTGATTCTCGAGCGGGGTTGCGGGATACGCAGTATTTT.

This CDR3 is CASSPREGSGNTIYF. For the CDR3, the DNA is TGTGCCAGCAGTCCTCGGGAAGGCTCTGGAAACACCATATATTTT. The chain has TRBV6-5 and TRBJ1-3; D unresolved. V lost 5 bases, J lost 0 bases, and 11 bases lay in between. CDR1 is MNHEY, CDR2 SVGAGI, per germline. The CDR3 has 15 amino acids.

V gene TRBV18 combines with J gene TRBJ1-5; D possibly corresponds to TRBD1 (6 bases). This CDR3 has 15 amino acids. Germline assignment: CDR1 KGHSH and CDR2 LQKENI. With 5 bases removed from V and 2 bases from J, the gap between germline ends came to 13 bases. The DNA for the CDR3 is TGTGCCAGCTCAGGACAGAGTCATGGCAATCAGCCCCAGCATTTT. It encodes CASSGQSHGNQPQHF.

The chain couples TRBV19 to TRBJ2-7; 7 bases are shared with TRBD2. The CDR3 sequence is 16 residues long. Germline CDR1 reads LNHDA; CDR2 reads SQIVND (reference sequence). Trimming at V came to 5 bases and at J to 5 bases, leaving 15 bases not matched to a gene. CDR3 in DNA: TGTGCCAGTAGTCGACAACTGGGAGCGGGGATTCACGAGCAGTACTTC. Residues: CASSRQLGAGIHEQYF.

The V gene is TRBV14, the J gene TRBJ1-4, with D unresolved. CDR3 length: 15 amino acids. Trimming took 4 bases from V and 1 from J, leaving 10 bases between them. Germline V gene sequence: CDR1 SGHDN, CDR2 FVKESK. CDR3 residues: CASSRLFGTNEKLFF. The CDR3 DNA reads as TGTGCCAGCAGCCGATTATTTGGAACTAATGAAAAACTGTTTTTT.

The chain combines TRBV7-9 with TRBJ1-5; the D gene is possibly TRBD1 (6 bases). This CDR3 spans 16 amino acids. Germline assignment: CDR1 SEHNR and CDR2 FQNEAQ (reference sequence). The V end lost 1 base, the J end lost 1 base, and 11 bases lay between the germline ends. CDR3 in amino acids: CASSLGSGVSNQPQHF. The CDR3 DNA is TGTGCCAGCAGCTTAGGGTCAGGGGTGAGCAATCAGCCCCAGCATTTT.

The CDR3 is CASTGRLSEKLFF. The DNA for the CDR3 is TGTGCCAGTACTGGACGATTATCTGAAAAACTGTTTTTT. The V gene is TRBV19, the J gene TRBJ1-4; D gene ambiguous. Germline CDR1 is LNHDA and CDR2 is SQIVND (reference sequence). This CDR3 contains 13 residues. The V gene lost 7 bases and the J gene lost 7 bases, with 13 bases spanning the gap.

V is TRBV6-6 and J is TRBJ2-3, with 10 nucleotides matching TRBD1. The CDR3 runs 16 residues. Germline V gene sequence: CDR1 MNHNY, CDR2 SVGAGI (reference sequence). V trimming: 5 bases; J trimming: 2 bases; junction bases outside the gene matches: 7. The CDR3 sequence is CASSRQGALTTDTQYF. CDR3 DNA sequence: TGTGCCAGCAGTCGACAGGGGGCCCTCACCACAGATACGCAGTATTTT.

The V and J genes are TRBV5-1 and TRBJ2-3; D call uncertain. This CDR3 is built from 16 residues. V lost 0 bases, J lost 0 bases, and 11 bases lay in between. The germline gives CDR1 SGHRS, CDR2 YFSETQ. CDR3 in amino acids: CASSLGPLGSTDTQYF. The CDR3 DNA sequence: TGCGCCAGCAGCTTGGGTCCCTTGGGAAGCACAGATACGCAGTATTTT.

The V and J genes are TRBV30 and TRBJ2-5; 8 nucleotides agree with TRBD2. The CDR3 covers 14 residues. Per the germline V gene, CDR1 is GTSNPN and CDR2 is SVGIG (reference sequence). Losses at the gene ends were 2 bases for V and 4 bases for J; bases not matched to a gene: 6. This CDR3 is CAWSLTSVGETQYF. The CDR3 DNA follows: TGTGCCTGGAGTCTGACTAGCGTTGGAGAGACCCAGTACTTC.

This clone has a handful of counts. This rearrangement joins TRBV2 to TRBJ1-3; 9 bases fit TRBD1. The CDR3 contains 16 residues. J lost 4 bases, V lost 3 bases, and 7 bases had no gene match. Germline lookup yields CDR1 SNHLY and CDR2 FYNNEI. The CDR3 is CASSEEQGAGGNTIYF. CDR3 DNA: TGTGCCAGCAGTGAGGAACAGGGGGCAGGAGGAAACACCATATATTTT.

This chain uses TRBV19 with TRBJ2-7; D is possibly TRBD1 (6 bases). Trimming shortened V by 5 bases and J by 3 bases, and 14 bases separated the two germline ends. The germline V gene has CDR1 LNHDA and CDR2 SQIVND (reference sequence). The CDR3 has 14 amino acids. CDR3 DNA: TGTGCCAGTAGTTCTCGGACAGTCTACTACGAGCAGTACTTC. This translates into CASSSRTVYYEQYF.

The V and J genes are TRBV28 and TRBJ1-5, with D possibly being TRBD1 (5 bases). The CDR3 extends over 16 amino acids. V was trimmed by 3 bases and J by 6 bases, leaving 18 bases between them. The germline gives CDR1 MDHEN, CDR2 SYDVKM. In DNA, the CDR3 is TGTGCCAGCAGTTTGCAACCCAGGGTTTCCCTTCAGCCCCAGCATTTT. Amino acid sequence: CASSLQPRVSLQPQHF.

The gene calls are TRBV6-5 and TRBJ1-1; D ambiguous. The CDR3 runs to 11 residues. Germline CDR1 MNHEY, CDR2 SVGAGI. Trimming took 6 bases from V and 5 from J, leaving 7 bases between them. CDR3 sequence: CASSLGTEAFF. Written as DNA, the CDR3 is TGTGCCAGCAGCCTTGGGACTGAAGCTTTCTTT.

The chain recombines TRBV7-2 with TRBJ1-2, with a tentative D call TRBD1 (5 bases). V shed 3 bases and J shed 0 bases, with 8 bases lying between them. CDR1 and CDR2 (germline): SGHTA, FQGNSA. The CDR3 has 14 residues. In DNA, the CDR3 is TGTGCCAGCAGCTTCGGCAGGGCTAACTATGGCTACACCTTC. Amino acids: CASSFGRANYGYTF.

V gene TRBV5-6 combines with J gene TRBJ1-4, with a weak D call TRBD1 (5 bases). CDR1 and CDR2 (germline): SGHDT, YYEEEE. The CDR3 extends over 15 amino acids. V was pared by 0 bases and J by 9 bases, with 15 bases between. The DNA of the CDR3 is TGTGCCAGCAGCTTGGCGTGGCAGGGCCGTAAAAAACTGTTTTTT. It yields the protein CASSLAWQGRKKLFF. The whole variable domain, remainder taken from reference TRBV5-6 and TRBJ1-4, is DAGVTQSPTHLIKTRGQQVTLRCSPKSGHDTVSWYQQALGQGPQFIFQYYEEEERQRGNFPDRFSGHQFPNYSSELNVNALLLGDSALYLCASSLAWQGRKKLFFGSGTQLSVL.

This chain connects TRBV28 to TRBJ2-5; 10 nucleotides match TRBD2. The germline V gene has CDR1 MDHEN and CDR2 SYDVKM. V gave up 3 bases and J gave up 6 bases; unmatched junction bases: 4. The CDR3 totals 14 residues. Here the CDR3 reads CASSFDSGRKTQYF. DNA of the CDR3: TGTGCCAGCAGTTTCGATAGCGGGAGGAAGACCCAGTACTTC.

The rearrangement links TRBV4-2 to TRBJ1-2; 8 bases fit TRBD1. J was trimmed by 7 bases and V by 3 bases; bases with no gene match: 7. Per the germline V gene, CDR1 is LGHNA and CDR2 is YNFKEQ. There are 14 residues in the CDR3. The CDR3 loop is CASSQATGVIGYTF. In DNA form, the CDR3 reads TGTGCCAGCAGCCAGGCGACAGGGGTAATTGGCTACACCTTC.

The chain joins TRBV9 to TRBJ1-3; maybe TRBD1 (6 bases). Germline lookup yields CDR1 SGDLS and CDR2 YYNGEE. This CDR3 region has 17 residues. Trimming pared 2 bases from V and 0 bases from J, leaving 15 bases between. The CDR3 bases are TGTGCCAGCAGCGTTGCGGACAGCCCATACTCTGGAAACACCATATATTTT. It is translated as CASSVADSPYSGNTIYF.

The V and J genes are TRBV5-1 and TRBJ1-2; TRBD1 might be the D (6 bases). The V gene lost 0 bases and the J gene lost 6 bases, with 9 bases spanning the gap. Germline loops: CDR1 SGHRS, CDR2 YFSETQ. The CDR3 covers 13 residues. The DNA for the CDR3 is TGCGCCAGCAGCTTGGGCCACAGGGATGGCTACACCTTC. Translating gives CASSLGHRDGYTF.

The chain joins TRBV6-1 to TRBJ1-5; no definite D call. Germline V gives CDR1 MNHNS, CDR2 SASEGT. CDR3 length: 16 amino acids. The V end was cut by 4 bases, the J end by 2 bases, with 15 bases between. CDR3 nucleotide sequence: TGTGCCAGCAGTGCGCCCCGGGAAGTCGGCAATCAGCCCCAGCATTTT. It codes for CASSAPREVGNQPQHF.

The chain employs TRBV6-1 and TRBJ2-7; TRBD1 is a possible D gene (6 bases). CDR3 size: 13 residues. V dropped 2 bases and J dropped 9 bases, with 14 bases sitting between them. Germline V gene data show CDR1 as MNHNS and CDR2 as SASEGT. The CDR3 DNA sequence: TGTGCCAGCAGTGAATCCCTTAGGGGGATGCAGTACTTC. It translates to CASSESLRGMQYF.

The chain combines TRBV2 with TRBJ1-3, with unresolved D. CDR3 length: 13 amino acids. Germline V gene sequence: CDR1 SNHLY, CDR2 FYNNEI. V gave up 4 bases and J gave up 0 bases, with 4 bases separating them. The CDR3 coding sequence is TGTGCCAGCAGTGCAAACTCTGGAAACACCATATATTTT. Amino acids: CASSANSGNTIYF.

The chain recombines TRBV7-9 with TRBJ2-1; TRBD1 is a possible D gene (5 bases). The CDR3 is 15 residues long. Trimming removed 8 bases at V and 2 bases at J, with 16 bases between. The germline V gene has CDR1 SEHNR and CDR2 FQNEAQ (reference sequence). For the CDR3, the DNA is TGTGCCAGCGGCCCCTTAGGGGTCGCCTACAATGAGCAGTTCTTC. Its translation is CASGPLGVAYNEQFF.